This T cell receptor beta chain appears in the sequencing data of a study of shared clonotypes between healthy human individuals. Trimming stripped 0 bases from V and 4 bases from J, with 13 bases between. Germline V lookup: CDR1 SGHKS, CDR2 YYEKEE (reference sequence). This CDR3 has 16 residues. Splitting of each subset's genomic DNA was done evenly across several immunoSEQ plates. Profiled with immunoSEQ multiplex PCR; TCRdb holds only in-frame clones, not every one. The sample has over 950,000 clones, approximately 75% seen once; the top ten hold 0.89%. This chain uses TRBV5-5 with TRBJ2-2, with a weak D call TRBD2 (6 bases). The sequence was obtained from a man aged 18 to 30 in good health. Some clones in this sample may be carry-over from other donors' samples. The sequencing input was memory CD4+ T cells from PBMCs. Subset here: CD45RA-negative fraction. CDR3 sequence (DNA): TGTGCCAGCAGCTTGGCTCTAGCGCGGGGCACCGGGGAGCTGTTTTTT. Protein sequence: CASSLALARGTGELFF.